What follows are 20 T cell receptor beta chains derived from one specimen sequenced in a study of T cell repertoires in cytomegalovirus infection. TCRdb re-analysed the reads in MiXCR, keeping a single row per CDR3 protein. The repertoire holds hundreds of thousands of distinct CDR3 sequences, with around 31% as singletons. These TCRs' antigens remain unknown. The sequenced sample was cultured PBMCs, obtained from culture after CMV antigen stimulation. These receptors were taken from a human donor in good health (CMV status not recorded). Some clones in this sample may be carry-over from other donors' samples.

J is TRBJ2-3 and V is TRBV19; 10 bases map to TRBD2. Germline CDR1 reads LNHDA; CDR2 reads SQIVND (reference sequence). The CDR3 consists of 16 residues. Trimming took 3 bases from V and 5 from J; bases not matched to a gene: 8. CDR3 in amino acids: CASSMRPRTSGDTQYF. CDR3 in DNA: TGTGCCAGTAGTATGCGGCCCCGGACTAGCGGAGATACGCAGTATTTT.

The chain links TRBV7-2 to TRBJ2-3; 8 bases agree with TRBD2. V gave up 4 bases and J gave up 0 bases; unmatched junction bases: 6. This CDR3 has 16 residues. Germline CDR1 reads SGHTA; CDR2 reads FQGNSA. CDR3 loop: CASSSRRGESTDTQYF. The CDR3 DNA sequence: TGTGCCAGCAGCTCCCGGCGGGGGGAAAGCACAGATACGCAGTATTTT.

A few counts support this clonotype. The chain employs TRBV11-2 and TRBJ2-2; 7 positions match TRBD1. The germline V gene encodes CDR1 SGHAT and CDR2 FQNNGV. The CDR3 is made up of 19 amino acids. After removal of 5 bases from V and 3 bases from J, the junction contained 18 bases not matched to a gene. DNA of the CDR3: TGTGCCAGCAGCATCATTCCGGGACAGCTACTTGATCACACCGGGGAGCTGTTTTTT. This codes for CASSIIPGQLLDHTGELFF.

This clonotype was detected ten times or more. The CDR3 loop is CASSLAAQGDGYTF. CDR3 in DNA: TGTGCCAGCAGCTTAGCAGCACAGGGAGATGGCTACACCTTC. The chain joins TRBV7-8 to TRBJ1-2, with a tentative D call TRBD1 (6 bases). The length of the CDR3 is 14 residues. The germline V and J ends were trimmed by 0 bases and 6 bases, with 11 bases remaining between them. Germline V gene sequence: CDR1 SGHVS, CDR2 FQNEAQ.

The CDR3: CASSTKIYYEQYF. In DNA, the CDR3 is TGTGCCAGTAGTACAAAGATATACTACGAGCAGTACTTC. V is TRBV19 and J is TRBJ2-7; no clear D. In germline, CDR1 is LNHDA, CDR2 SQIVND (reference sequence). The CDR3 runs to 13 residues. The V end lost 4 bases, the J end lost 3 bases, and 10 bases lay between the germline ends.

This clonotype was seen more than once but under ten times. This chain links TRBV6-2 or TRBV6-3 with TRBJ1-1; D remains unclear. Looked up from germline, CDR1 is MNHEY and CDR2 is SVGEGT. The CDR3 loop spans 13 amino acids. The DNA for the CDR3 is TGTGCTAACCCTGGGGAATGGGGCACTGAAGCTTTCTTT. Translation gives CANPGEWGTEAFF.

This clonotype was observed a few times. J is TRBJ1-4 and V is TRBV7-8, with D possibly TRBD1 on 5 matching bases. V was clipped by 5 bases and J by 1 base, with 17 bases between them. Germline V CDR1 and CDR2: SGHVS, FQNEAQ. This CDR3 comprises 17 residues. Written as DNA, the CDR3 is TGTGCCAGCAGCCAGGGATATCAGGGTGGAACTAATGAAAAACTGTTTTTT. It is translated as CASSQGYQGGTNEKLFF.

This clonotype has a handful of counts. V usage is TRBV7-2 and J usage is TRBJ1-2; D is undetermined. Per the germline V gene, CDR1 is SGHTA and CDR2 is FQGNSA. CDR3 length equals 13 residues. Between the trimmed V and J ends, which lost 3 bases and 3 bases, there was a span of 8 bases. The CDR3 region is CASSLGRYYGYTF. DNA of the CDR3: TGTGCCAGCAGCTTGGGCAGATACTATGGCTACACCTTC.

V usage is TRBV29-1 and J usage is TRBJ1-1, with TRBD1 as a possible D gene (5 bases). CDR3 length equals 13 residues. From germline, CDR1 is SQVTM and CDR2 ANQGSEA. V was clipped by 4 bases and J by 5 bases, with 14 bases between them. CDR3 loop: CSVGGSVGTEAFF. CDR3 DNA sequence: TGCAGCGTTGGGGGGTCCGTGGGGACTGAAGCTTTCTTT.

This clonotype was detected only a few times. The CDR3 spells CASSLSSAPANEKLFF. The CDR3 nucleotides read TGTGCCAGCAGCTTGAGTAGCGCCCCGGCTAATGAAAAACTGTTTTTT. The chain employs TRBV12-3 or TRBV12-4 and TRBJ1-4, with D hard to call. Trimming left V 6 bases short and J 3 bases short, with 17 bases between. There are 16 residues in the CDR3.

The genes are TRBV19 and TRBJ1-5; 9 bases fit TRBD1. The V gene end was trimmed by 6 bases and the J gene end by 1 base; junction bases not matched to a gene: 4. Germline V gene sequence: CDR1 LNHDA, CDR2 SQIVND (reference sequence). This CDR3 region has 15 residues. For the CDR3, the DNA is TGTGCCAGTAGCTGGGACAGGGTCAGCAATCAGCCCCAGCATTTT. Protein sequence: CASSWDRVSNQPQHF.

The V call is TRBV12-3 or TRBV12-4, the J call TRBJ1-4, with a weak D call TRBD1 (5 bases). The length of the CDR3 is 14 residues. The V end was cut by 6 bases, the J end by 6 bases, with 14 bases between. CDR3 sequence: CASSFRDWDEKLFF. The CDR3 region has the DNA TGTGCCAGCAGCTTCCGGGACTGGGATGAAAAACTGTTTTTT.

This clonotype was seen more than once but under ten times. The V gene is TRBV28, the J gene TRBJ2-5, with TRBD2 as a possible D gene (5 bases). V was trimmed by 7 bases and J by 5 bases, leaving 11 bases between them. CDR3 length: 12 amino acids. Germline V gene data show CDR1 as MDHEN and CDR2 as SYDVKM. This CDR3 is CASIRPGETQYF. CDR3 in DNA: TGTGCCAGCATACGCCCGGGGGAGACCCAGTACTTC.

The gene calls are TRBV7-2 and TRBJ2-2, with D uncertain. Germline CDR1 SGHTA, CDR2 FQGNSA. CDR3 length equals 15 residues. V lost 5 bases, J lost 4 bases, and 14 bases lay in between. The CDR3 is CASSPAVQTTGELFF. The DNA for the CDR3 is TGTGCCAGCAGCCCTGCGGTGCAGACCACCGGGGAGCTGTTTTTT.

The CDR3 spells CAWRGPSGNTIYF. Written as DNA, the CDR3 is TGTGCCTGGCGGGGACCCTCTGGAAACACCATATATTTT. The V and J genes are TRBV30 and TRBJ1-3; perhaps TRBD1 as D (5 bases). V was shortened by 5 bases and J by 0 bases, with 8 bases between the two germline ends. The germline CDR1 and CDR2 sequences are GTSNPN and SVGIG (reference sequence). There are 13 residues in the CDR3.

The genes are TRBV20-1 and TRBJ2-7; TRBD1 is a possible D gene (7 bases). V lost 5 bases to trimming and J lost 3 bases, with 11 bases between them. In germline, CDR1 is DFQATT, CDR2 SNEGSKA (reference sequence). This CDR3 is built from 12 residues. CDR3 residues: CSAPGGFYEQYF. CDR3 in DNA: TGCAGTGCTCCAGGGGGGTTCTACGAGCAGTACTTC.

The chain combines TRBV19 with TRBJ1-2, with D possibly matching TRBD1 (6 bases). Germline CDR1 LNHDA, CDR2 SQIVND (reference sequence). The CDR3 is made up of 14 amino acids. The V gene lost 4 bases and the J gene lost 4 bases, with 13 bases spanning the gap. Here the CDR3 DNA reads TGTGCCAGTAGTAGCCTGGACAGTTTCTATGGCTACACCTTC. Residues: CASSSLDSFYGYTF.

This chain links TRBV5-1 with TRBJ2-3; D is unclear. V was shortened by 2 bases and J by 6 bases, with 13 bases between the two germline ends. This CDR3 is 14 amino acids long. In germline, CDR1 is SGHRS, CDR2 YFSETQ. The CDR3 sequence is CASSLTPPRDTQYF. CDR3 nucleotides: TGCGCCAGCAGCTTAACCCCCCCGCGGGATACGCAGTATTTT.

The chain carries TRBV3-1 and TRBJ2-1; 10 nucleotides agree with TRBD1. This CDR3 contains 16 residues. Germline CDR1 reads LGHDT; CDR2 reads YNNKEL (reference sequence). With 1 base clipped from V and 10 bases from J, the junction kept 10 bases outside the gene matches. CDR3: CASSQAGTGATREQFF. The CDR3 nucleotides read TGTGCCAGCAGCCAAGCCGGGACAGGGGCGACCAGGGAGCAGTTCTTC.

The chain is built from TRBV4-3 and TRBJ2-3; 7 bases are a match to TRBD1. This CDR3 has 15 amino acids. CDR1 is LGHNA and CDR2 is YSLEER in the germline V gene. The V segment lost 5 bases and the J segment 3 bases; nucleotides outside the gene matches: 8. In DNA, the CDR3 is TGCGCCAGCAGCTACGGGACAGATCGGACAGATACGCAGTATTTT. Its protein product is CASSYGTDRTDTQYF.